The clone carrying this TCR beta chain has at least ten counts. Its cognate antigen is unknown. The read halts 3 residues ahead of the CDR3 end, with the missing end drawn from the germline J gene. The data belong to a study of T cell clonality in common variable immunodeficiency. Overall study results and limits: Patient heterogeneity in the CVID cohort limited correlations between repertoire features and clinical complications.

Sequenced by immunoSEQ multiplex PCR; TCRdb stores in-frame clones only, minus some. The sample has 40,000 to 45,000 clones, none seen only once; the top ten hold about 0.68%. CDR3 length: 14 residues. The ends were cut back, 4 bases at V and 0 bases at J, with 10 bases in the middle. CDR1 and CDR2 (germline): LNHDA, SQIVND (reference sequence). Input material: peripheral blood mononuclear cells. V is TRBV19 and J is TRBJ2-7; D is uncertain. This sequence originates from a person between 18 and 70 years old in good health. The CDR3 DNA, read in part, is TGTGCCAGTAGTAAGGCAGAAAGCTCCTACGAG. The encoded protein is CASSKAESSYE. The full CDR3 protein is CASSKAESSYEQYF.